This T cell receptor (beta chain) originates from a study of response to subunit inactivated influenza vaccine. From the RT-PCR reads, TCRdb called clonotypes with MiXCR, one entry per CDR3 protein. This sample yields around 520,000 distinct CDR3 sequences, of which 10% to 15% are seen a single time; about 9.4% belongs to the top ten. The source was PBMCs from blood, collected on the day of vaccination. This clonotype originated in a man aged 50-59 years who received an inactivated influenza vaccine.

The CDR3 loop is CASSLTTQGTEQFF. Written as DNA, the CDR3 is TGTGCCAGCAGTTTGACTACTCAGGGAACTGAGCAGTTCTTC. The V and J genes are TRBV27 and TRBJ2-1; D may be TRBD1 or TRBD2 (5 bases each). V lost 3 bases and J 9 bases, leaving 15 bases between the germline ends. The CDR3 has 14 residues. The germline V gene has CDR1 MNHEY and CDR2 SMNVEV (reference sequence).